This TCR beta chain was retrieved from a study of PD-1 blockade in classical Hodgkin lymphoma. Each patient relapsed following autologous stem cell transplantation, and prior brentuximab vedotin exposure differed. Magnetic negative selection was used to purify CD4+ T cells from PBMCs that had been thawed. Best overall response was complete response, partial response or progressive disease in these relapsed/refractory classical Hodgkin lymphoma patients. CDR3 length: 13 amino acids. Broader study findings: Repertoire differences lack defined causes, possibly disease activity or prior therapy. The CD4+ diversity rise by C4D1 was clearest in complete responders. Nivolumab initiation under 1 year post-ASCT meant exclusion.

In its sample, this clone was seen a few times. Antigen unknown. Clones were sequenced by immunoSEQ multiplex PCR, and TCRdb holds only the in-frame ones, with some missing. The table shows about 27,000 clones, with 70% to 80% occurring only once. Source: CD4+ T cells from blood, taken at baseline. The TCR originated in a human donor with classical Hodgkin lymphoma. The rearrangement links TRBV21-1 to TRBJ1-3. TRBV21-1 is an annotated pseudogene. CDR3 nucleotide sequence: TGTGCCAGCAGCAACCGGACTGGAAACACCATATATTTT. This translates into CASSNRTGNTIYF.